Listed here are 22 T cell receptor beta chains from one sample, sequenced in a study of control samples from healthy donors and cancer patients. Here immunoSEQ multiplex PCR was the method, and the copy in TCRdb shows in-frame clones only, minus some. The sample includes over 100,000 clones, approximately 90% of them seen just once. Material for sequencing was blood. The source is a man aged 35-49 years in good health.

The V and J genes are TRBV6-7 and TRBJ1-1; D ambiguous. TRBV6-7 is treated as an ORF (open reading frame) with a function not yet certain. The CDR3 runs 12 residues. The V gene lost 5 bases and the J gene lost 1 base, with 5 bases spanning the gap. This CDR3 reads CASSTGNTEAFF. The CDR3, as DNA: TGTGCCAGCAGTACGGGGAACACTGAAGCTTTCTTT.

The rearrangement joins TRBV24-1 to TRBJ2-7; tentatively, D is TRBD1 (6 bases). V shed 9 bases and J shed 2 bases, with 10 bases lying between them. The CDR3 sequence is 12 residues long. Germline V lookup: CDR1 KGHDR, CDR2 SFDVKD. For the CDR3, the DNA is TGTGCCACCTGGGACATCACCTACGAGCAGTACTTC. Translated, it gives CATWDITYEQYF.

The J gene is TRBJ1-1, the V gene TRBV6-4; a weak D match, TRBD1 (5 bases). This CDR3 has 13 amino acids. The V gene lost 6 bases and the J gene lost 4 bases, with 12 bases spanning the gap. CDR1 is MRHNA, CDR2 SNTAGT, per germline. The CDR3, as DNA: TGTGCCAGCAGACTCCCCAGGGTCACTGAAGCTTTCTTT. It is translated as CASRLPRVTEAFF.

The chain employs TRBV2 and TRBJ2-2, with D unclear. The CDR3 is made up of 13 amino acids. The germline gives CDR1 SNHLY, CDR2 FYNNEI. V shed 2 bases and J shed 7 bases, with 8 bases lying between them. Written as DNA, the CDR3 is TGTGCCAGCAGTGAAAGTAAGGGCGGGGAGCTGTTTTTT. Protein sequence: CASSESKGGELFF. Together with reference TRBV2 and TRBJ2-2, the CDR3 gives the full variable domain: EPEVTQTPSHQVTQMGQEVILRCVPISNHLYFYWYRQILGQKVEFLVSFYNNEISEKSEIFDDQFSVERPDGSNFTLKIRSTKLEDSAMYFCASSESKGGELFFGEGSRLTVL.

CDR3 bases: TGTGCCTGGAGTTTGACAGGGAGTAACTATGGCTACACCTTC. Amino acid sequence: CAWSLTGSNYGYTF. V is TRBV30 and J is TRBJ1-2, with 7 bases matching TRBD1. The CDR3 loop spans 14 amino acids. Germline CDR1 GTSNPN, CDR2 SVGIG (reference sequence). V gave up 2 bases and J gave up 1 base; unmatched junction bases: 4.

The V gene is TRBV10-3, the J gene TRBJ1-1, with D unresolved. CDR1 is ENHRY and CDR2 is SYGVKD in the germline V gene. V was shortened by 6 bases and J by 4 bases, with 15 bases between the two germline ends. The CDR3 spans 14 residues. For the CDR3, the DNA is TGTGCCATCAGCCAACCGAATAGCCCCACTGAAGCTTTCTTT. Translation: CAISQPNSPTEAFF.

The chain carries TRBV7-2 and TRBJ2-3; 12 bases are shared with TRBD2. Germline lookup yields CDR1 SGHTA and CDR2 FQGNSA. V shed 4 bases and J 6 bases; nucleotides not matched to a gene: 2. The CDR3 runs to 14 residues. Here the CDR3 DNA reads TGTGCCAGCAGCTGGACTAGCGGGGCTGATACGCAGTATTTT. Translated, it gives CASSWTSGADTQYF.

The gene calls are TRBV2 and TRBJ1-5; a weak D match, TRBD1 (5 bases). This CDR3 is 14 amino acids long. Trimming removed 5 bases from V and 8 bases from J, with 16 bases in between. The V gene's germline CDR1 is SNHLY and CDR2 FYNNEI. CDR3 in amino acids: CASSTNGAKKPQHF. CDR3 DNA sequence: TGTGCCAGCAGTACTAACGGGGCTAAAAAGCCCCAGCATTTT.

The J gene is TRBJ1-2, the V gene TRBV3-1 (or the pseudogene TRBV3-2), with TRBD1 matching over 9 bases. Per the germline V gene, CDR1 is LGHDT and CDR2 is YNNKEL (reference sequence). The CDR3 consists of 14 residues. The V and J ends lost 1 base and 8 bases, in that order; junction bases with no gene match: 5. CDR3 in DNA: TGTGCCAGCAGCCAAGGAGGGGACAGGGTCGGCTACACCTTC. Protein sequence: CASSQGGDRVGYTF.

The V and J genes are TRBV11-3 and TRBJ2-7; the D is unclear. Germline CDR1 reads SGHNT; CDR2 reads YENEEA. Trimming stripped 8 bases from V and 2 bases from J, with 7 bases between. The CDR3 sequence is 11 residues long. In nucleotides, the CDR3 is TGTGCCAGCTCTCTTGCCTACGAGCAGTACTTC. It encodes CASSLAYEQYF.

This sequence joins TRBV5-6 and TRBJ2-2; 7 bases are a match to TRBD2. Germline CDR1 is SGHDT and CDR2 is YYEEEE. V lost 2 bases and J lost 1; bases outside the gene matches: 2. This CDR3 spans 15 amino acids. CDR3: CASSLAGLNTGELFF. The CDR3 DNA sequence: TGTGCCAGCAGCTTAGCGGGGTTGAACACCGGGGAGCTGTTTTTT. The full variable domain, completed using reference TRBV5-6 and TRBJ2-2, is DAGVTQSPTHLIKTRGQQVTLRCSPKSGHDTVSWYQQALGQGPQFIFQYYEEEERQRGNFPDRFSGHQFPNYSSELNVNALLLGDSALYLCASSLAGLNTGELFFGEGSRLTVL.

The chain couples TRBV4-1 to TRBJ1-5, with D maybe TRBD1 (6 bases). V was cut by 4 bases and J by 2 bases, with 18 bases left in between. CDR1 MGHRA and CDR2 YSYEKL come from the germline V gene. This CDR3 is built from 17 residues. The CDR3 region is CASSPSGDIGGNQPQHF. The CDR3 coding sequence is TGCGCCAGCAGCCCCAGCGGGGACATTGGTGGCAATCAGCCCCAGCATTTT.

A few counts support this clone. The chain's CDR3 is CASSESGGNQPQHF. As DNA, the CDR3 is TGTGCCAGCAGTGAGTCAGGGGGCAATCAGCCCCAGCATTTT. This sequence joins TRBV2 and TRBJ1-5; perhaps TRBD1 as D (6 bases). The CDR3 length is 14 residues. The V gene's germline CDR1 is SNHLY and CDR2 FYNNEI. V was shortened by 3 bases and J by 2 bases, with 8 bases between the two germline ends.

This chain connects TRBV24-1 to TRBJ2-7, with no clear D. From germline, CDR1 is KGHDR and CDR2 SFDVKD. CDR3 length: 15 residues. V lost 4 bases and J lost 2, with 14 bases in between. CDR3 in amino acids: CATSDPGASTYEQYF. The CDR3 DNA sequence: TGTGCCACCAGTGACCCTGGCGCCTCGACCTACGAGCAGTACTTC.

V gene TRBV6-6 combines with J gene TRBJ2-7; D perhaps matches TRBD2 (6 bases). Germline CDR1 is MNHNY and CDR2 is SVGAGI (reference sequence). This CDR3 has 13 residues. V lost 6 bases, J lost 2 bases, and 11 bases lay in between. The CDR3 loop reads CASSPGLTYEQYF. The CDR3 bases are TGTGCCAGCAGCCCGGGACTCACCTACGAGCAGTACTTC.

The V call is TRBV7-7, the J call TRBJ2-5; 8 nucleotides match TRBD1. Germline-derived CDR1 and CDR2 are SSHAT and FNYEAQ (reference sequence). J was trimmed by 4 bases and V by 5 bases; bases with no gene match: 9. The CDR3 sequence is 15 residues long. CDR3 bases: TGTGCCAGCAGCATAGGGACAGGATTGGGAGAGACCCAGTACTTC. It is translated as CASSIGTGLGETQYF.

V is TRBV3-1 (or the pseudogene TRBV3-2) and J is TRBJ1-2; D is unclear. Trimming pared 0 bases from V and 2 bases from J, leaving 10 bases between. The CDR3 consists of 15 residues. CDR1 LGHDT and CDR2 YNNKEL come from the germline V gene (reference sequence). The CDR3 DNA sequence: TGTGCCAGCAGCCAAGATCTTTACAGCAACTATGGCTACACCTTC. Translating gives CASSQDLYSNYGYTF.

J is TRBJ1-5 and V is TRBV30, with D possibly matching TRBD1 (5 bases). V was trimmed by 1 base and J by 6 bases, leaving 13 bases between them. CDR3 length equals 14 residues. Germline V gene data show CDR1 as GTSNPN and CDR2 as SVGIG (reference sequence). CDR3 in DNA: TGTGCCTGGAGTGCGAATCAGGGTTTTCAGCCCCAGCATTTT. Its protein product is CAWSANQGFQPQHF. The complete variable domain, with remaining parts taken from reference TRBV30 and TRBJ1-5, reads SQTIHQWPATLVQPVGSPLSLECTVEGTSNPNLYWYRQAAGRGLQLLFYSVGIGQISSEVPQNLSASRPQDRQFILSSKKLLLSDSGFYLCAWSANQGFQPQHFGDGTRLSIL.

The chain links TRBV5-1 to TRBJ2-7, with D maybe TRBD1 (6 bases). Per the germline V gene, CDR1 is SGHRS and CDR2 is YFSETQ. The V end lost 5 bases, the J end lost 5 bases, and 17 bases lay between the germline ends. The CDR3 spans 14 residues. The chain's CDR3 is CASRLGQKRHEQYF. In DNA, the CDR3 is TGCGCCAGCAGGCTAGGACAGAAAAGGCACGAGCAGTACTTC.

The CDR3: CASSPRENQARGYTF. DNA of the CDR3: TGTGCCAGCTCACCACGGGAAAATCAGGCTCGTGGCTACACCTTC. The chain employs TRBV18 and TRBJ1-2; D uncertain. The CDR3 runs to 15 residues. The V and J ends lost 1 base and 7 bases respectively, with 16 bases between them. Per the germline V gene, CDR1 is KGHSH and CDR2 is LQKENI.

CDR3 amino acids: CASSSRSSGANVLTF. CDR3 DNA: TGTGCCAGCAGCTCAAGGAGCTCTGGGGCCAACGTCCTGACTTTC. The rearrangement joins TRBV6-5 to TRBJ2-6; D unclear. The germline V gene encodes CDR1 MNHEY and CDR2 SVGAGI. Trimming took 6 bases from V and 0 from J, leaving 9 bases between them. There are 15 residues in the CDR3.

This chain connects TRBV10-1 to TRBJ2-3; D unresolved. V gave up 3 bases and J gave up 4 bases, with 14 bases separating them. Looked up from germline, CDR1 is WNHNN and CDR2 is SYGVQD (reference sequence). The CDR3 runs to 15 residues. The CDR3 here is CASSEGNTDPDTQYF. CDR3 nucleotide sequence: TGCGCCAGCAGTGAAGGTAATACCGATCCAGATACGCAGTATTTT.